This TCR beta chain originates from a study of cytomegalovirus exposure and HLA in healthy donors. For the study at large: From donors who were HLA-typed, an early data release held 65 million to 85 million unique TCRs.

General study points: The study designated 164 TCR beta chains cytomegalovirus-associated. Analyses of presence and absence presupposed an approximately uniform sequencing depth across donors. Cytomegalovirus status was reportedly diagnosed by the classifier with high specificity and sensitivity.

CDR1 is MDHEN and CDR2 is SYDVKM in the germline V gene. The CDR3 sequence is 12 residues long. The V end was cut by 5 bases, the J end by 5 bases, with 9 bases between. This PCR relied on a set of 60 Vbeta primers and 13 Jbeta primers. The data were produced by immunoSEQ multiplex PCR, yet TCRdb's version contains in-frame clones alone and is incomplete. Here the sample spans 180,000 or so clones, around 83% being singletons. A single count supports this clone. The target antigen is unknown. This TCR came from a woman aged 45-60 years in good health and CMV-seropositive. The genes are TRBV28 and TRBJ1-2, with D possibly TRBD1 on 6 matching bases. The sample consisted of PBMCs. The CDR3 DNA sequence: TGTGCCAGCAGTCCCACAGGGTATGGCTACACCTTC. It is translated as CASSPTGYGYTF.